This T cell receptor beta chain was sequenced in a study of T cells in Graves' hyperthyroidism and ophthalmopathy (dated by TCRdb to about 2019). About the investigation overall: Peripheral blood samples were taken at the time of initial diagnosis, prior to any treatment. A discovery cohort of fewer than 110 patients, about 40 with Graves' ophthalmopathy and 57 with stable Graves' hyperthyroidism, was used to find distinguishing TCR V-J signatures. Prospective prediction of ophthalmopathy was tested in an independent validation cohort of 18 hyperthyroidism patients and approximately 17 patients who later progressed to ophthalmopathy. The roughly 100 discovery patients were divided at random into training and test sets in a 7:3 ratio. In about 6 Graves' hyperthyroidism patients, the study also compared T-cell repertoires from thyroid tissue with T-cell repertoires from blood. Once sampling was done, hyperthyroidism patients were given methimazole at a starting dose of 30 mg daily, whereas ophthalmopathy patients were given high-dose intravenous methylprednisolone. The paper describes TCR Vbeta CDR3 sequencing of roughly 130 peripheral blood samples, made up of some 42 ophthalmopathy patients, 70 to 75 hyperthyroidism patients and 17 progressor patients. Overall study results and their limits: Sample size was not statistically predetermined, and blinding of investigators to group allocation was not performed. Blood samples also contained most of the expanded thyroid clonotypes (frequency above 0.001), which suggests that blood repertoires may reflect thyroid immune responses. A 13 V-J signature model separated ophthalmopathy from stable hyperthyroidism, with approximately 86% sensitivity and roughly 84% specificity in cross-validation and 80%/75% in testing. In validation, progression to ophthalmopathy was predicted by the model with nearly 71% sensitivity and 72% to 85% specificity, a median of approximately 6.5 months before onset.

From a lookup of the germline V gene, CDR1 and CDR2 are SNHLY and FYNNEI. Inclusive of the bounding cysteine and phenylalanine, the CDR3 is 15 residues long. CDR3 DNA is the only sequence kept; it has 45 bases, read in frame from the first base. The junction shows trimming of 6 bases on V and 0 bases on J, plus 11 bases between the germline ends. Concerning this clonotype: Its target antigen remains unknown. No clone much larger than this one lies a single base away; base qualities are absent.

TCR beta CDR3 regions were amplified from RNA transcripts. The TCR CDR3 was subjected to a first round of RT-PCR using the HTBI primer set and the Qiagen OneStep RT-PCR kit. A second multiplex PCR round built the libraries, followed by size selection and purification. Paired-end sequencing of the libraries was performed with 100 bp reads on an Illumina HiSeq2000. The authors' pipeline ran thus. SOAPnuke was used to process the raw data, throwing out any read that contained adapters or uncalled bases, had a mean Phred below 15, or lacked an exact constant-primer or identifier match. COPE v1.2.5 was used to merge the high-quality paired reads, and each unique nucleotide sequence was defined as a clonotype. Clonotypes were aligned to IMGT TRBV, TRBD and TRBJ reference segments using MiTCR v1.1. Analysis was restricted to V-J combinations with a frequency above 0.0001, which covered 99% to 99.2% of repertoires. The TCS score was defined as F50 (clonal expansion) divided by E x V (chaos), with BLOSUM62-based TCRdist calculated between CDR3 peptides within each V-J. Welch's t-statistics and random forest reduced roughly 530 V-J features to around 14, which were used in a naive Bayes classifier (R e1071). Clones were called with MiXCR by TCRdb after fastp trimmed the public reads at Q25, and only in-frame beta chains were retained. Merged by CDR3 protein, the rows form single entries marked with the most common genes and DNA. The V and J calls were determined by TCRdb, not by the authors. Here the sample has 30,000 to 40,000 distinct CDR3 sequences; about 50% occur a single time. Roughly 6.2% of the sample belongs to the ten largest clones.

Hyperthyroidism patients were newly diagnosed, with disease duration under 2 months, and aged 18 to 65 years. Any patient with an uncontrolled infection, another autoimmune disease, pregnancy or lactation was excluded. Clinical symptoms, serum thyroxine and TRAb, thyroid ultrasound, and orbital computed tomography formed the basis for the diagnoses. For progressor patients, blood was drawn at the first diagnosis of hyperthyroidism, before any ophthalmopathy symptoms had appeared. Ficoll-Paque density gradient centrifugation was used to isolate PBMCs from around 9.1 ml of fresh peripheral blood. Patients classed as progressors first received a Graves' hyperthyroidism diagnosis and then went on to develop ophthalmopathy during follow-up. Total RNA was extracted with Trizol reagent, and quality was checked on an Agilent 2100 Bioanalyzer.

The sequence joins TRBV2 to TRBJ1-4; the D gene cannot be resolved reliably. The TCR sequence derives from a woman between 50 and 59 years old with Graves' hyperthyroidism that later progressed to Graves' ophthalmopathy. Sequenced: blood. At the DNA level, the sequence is TGTGCCAGCAGCCCGGGCCAATCAACTAATGAAAAACTGTTTTTT. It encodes CASSPGQSTNEKLFF.